This T cell receptor (beta chain) was recovered during a study of control samples from healthy donors and cancer patients. Germline-derived CDR1 and CDR2 are MNHEY and SVGAGI. Trimming left V 7 bases short and J 2 bases short, with 8 bases between. The CDR3 totals 13 residues. Only in-frame clones appear in the TCRdb table, and some are missing; sequencing was by immunoSEQ multiplex PCR. Of approximately 230,000 clones detected, roughly 82% appear once; the ten largest clones hold 10% to 15%. This sequence was found in a woman aged 60-75 years with lung cancer. The J gene is TRBJ2-2, the V gene TRBV6-5; D is perhaps TRBD2 (6 bases). Sequences were obtained from PBMCs. CDR3 region: CASMEGNTGELFF. Written as DNA, the CDR3 is TGTGCCAGCATGGAGGGTAACACCGGGGAGCTGTTTTTT.